This T cell receptor beta chain stems from a study of T cell responses to AZD1222 COVID-19 vaccine (dated by TCRdb to the early 2020s). With respect to the entire study: A total of 240 or so trial participants underwent TCR sequencing, of whom 200 to 220 had received two doses of AZD1222 and 26 had received two doses of the MenACWY control vaccine. Trial participants were enrolled into age subgroups of 18-55, 56-69 and 70-plus years, which contained approximately 150, 28 and 58 TCR-sequenced participants, respectively. Broad study findings and their caveats: Conclusions about previously exposed vaccinees were limited because only six or seven AZD1222 recipients were SARS-CoV-2 seropositive at baseline. Reportedly, close to half of the unique spike-specific TCRs recognized epitopes lying outside the regions that are mutated in the B.1.351 and B.1.1.7 variants. Participants were mostly white British and included more females than males, and it was suggested by the authors that clonal diversity may have been underestimated. CD4 TCRs associated with the vaccine covered the entire spike protein, and the dominant responses were in regions 160-218 and 743-854. The 56-69-year group was small, and its depth increase did not reach significance, likely because of low power. Because no day 14 peak-response samples were available, the repertoires could be characterized only after the peak T cell response. After two AZD1222 doses, both the breadth and the depth of spike-specific TCRs were significantly higher than at day 0 and than in MenACWY recipients.

In the paper's terms, the time point label means: about 28 days (+/-7) after the second vaccine dose. AZD1222 recipients whose second dose came at about 4 weeks and those whose second dose came at about 12 weeks were combined into one group, since spike-specific TCR depth and breadth did not differ between the two schedules. Vaccinee samples came from UK trials COV001 and COV002, including a single-blind randomized controlled phase 2/3 trial of AZD1222 (ChAdOx1 nCoV-19) in healthy adults. For TCRbeta chain sequencing, PBMC samples from trial participants were taken at day 0 and at day 28 after the second dose. Details on this clone: The antigen this receptor binds is unknown. Base quality data are lacking; no much larger clone is found one base away.

The CDR3 regions of human TCRbeta chains were analyzed by immunosequencing. In the paper's pipeline: Repertoire TCRs were checked for matches against a reference library of SARS-CoV-2-specific TCRs that had been generated using the MIRA antigen-specificity platform. Breadth meant the fraction of unique TCRs that were SARS-CoV-2-associated, whereas depth meant the fraction of total T cells that were SARS-CoV-2-associated. Using the MIRA data, each spike-specific TCR was mapped to the spike region that the TCR reacts to and placed in a CD4 or CD8 class. Log10-transformed breadth and depth values were compared by one-way ANOVA with Sidak's multiple comparisons tests. In its TCRdb copy, this immuneACCESS table keeps in-frame sequences only and misses some clones. Where compared with another copy, unresolved V genes explain less than half of these, and the others have no known cause. From that table come the V and J calls and clone size; the DNA was used to work out D and trimming. The sample table shows roughly 170,000 clones, and approximately 94% are seen once. The ten largest clones capture about 1.5% of the sample.

CDR1 and CDR2 are read off the germline V gene as SGHTS and YDEGEE. The junction shows trimming of 4 bases on V and 6 bases on J, plus 8 bases between the germline ends. Measured from the cysteine to the phenylalanine, the CDR3 is 12 residues long. The read is trimmed to its CDR3 DNA, 36 bases read in frame from base 1. This receptor chain uses TRBV5-8 and TRBJ1-5, with the D gene call left open. The clonotype comes from an adult who received the AZD1222 COVID-19 vaccine. Sequencing was performed on peripheral blood, taken 28 days after the second AZD1222 dose. The CDR3 reads CASSNWIQPQHF. Here is the DNA: TGTGCCAGCAGCAATTGGATTCAGCCCCAGCATTTT.